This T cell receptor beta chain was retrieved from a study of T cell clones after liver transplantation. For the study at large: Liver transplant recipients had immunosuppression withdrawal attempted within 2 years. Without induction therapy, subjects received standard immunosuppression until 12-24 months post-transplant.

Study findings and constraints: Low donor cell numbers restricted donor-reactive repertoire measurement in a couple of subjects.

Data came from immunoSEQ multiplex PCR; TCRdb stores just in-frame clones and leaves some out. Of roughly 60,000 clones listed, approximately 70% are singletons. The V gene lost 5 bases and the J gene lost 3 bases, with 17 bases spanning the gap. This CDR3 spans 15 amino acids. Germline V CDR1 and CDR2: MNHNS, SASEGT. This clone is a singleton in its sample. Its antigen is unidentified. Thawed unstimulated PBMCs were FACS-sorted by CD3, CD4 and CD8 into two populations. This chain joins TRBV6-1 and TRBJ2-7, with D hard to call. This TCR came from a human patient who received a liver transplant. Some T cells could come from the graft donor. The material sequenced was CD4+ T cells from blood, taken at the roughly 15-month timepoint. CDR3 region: CASSPTPVLLYEQYF. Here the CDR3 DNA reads TGTGCCAGCAGTCCTACACCGGTCCTTCTCTACGAGCAGTACTTC.